The 11 T cell receptor beta chains below come from one sample, sequenced in a study of T-cell reconstitution after alpha-beta-depleted transplantation in children (dated by TCRdb to 2016 to 2017). Receptor amplification or capture employed PCR. The data were produced on an Illumina HiSeq 2500. TCR libraries were prepared with molecular barcoding, using unique molecular identifiers to normalize TCRbeta repertoire quantification. TCRdb trimmed the raw reads at Q25, called clones with MiXCR and kept productive beta chains. Each CDR3 protein appears once, grouped with its most common genes and DNA. The sample records 95,000 to 150,000 distinct CDR3 sequences, 20% to 25% of which are singletons. The ten largest clones add up to roughly a tenth of the sample. In light of the paper, this sample's treatment or condition label describes: allogeneic hematopoietic cell transplantation with graft depleted of TCRalphabeta T cells and CD19 B cells.

The sample consisted of PBMCs, mostly from graft donor cells, taken 180 days after TCRalphabeta/CD19-depleted stem cell transplant. Receptors were obtained from a male patient aged 2 to 10 who had a stem cell transplant for chronic granulomatous disease, so the T cells may come from the graft donor.

Ten or more counts support this clonotype. The chain combines TRBV9 with TRBJ2-3, with D possibly being TRBD1 (5 bases). The CDR3 is 13 amino acids. Trimming shortened V by 0 bases and J by 6 bases, and 8 bases separated the two germline ends. CDR1 SGDLS and CDR2 YYNGEE come from the germline V gene. CDR3 in amino acids: CASSVAWGDTQYF. Here the CDR3 DNA reads TGTGCCAGCAGCGTAGCTTGGGGCGATACGCAGTATTTT.

The V call is TRBV21-1, the J call TRBJ2-7; the table's D call of TRBD2 was not tested on the DNA. TRBV21-1 is reported as a pseudogene. The CDR3 loop spans 15 amino acids. The CDR3 bases are TGTGCCAGCAGCATAAAGACTAGCGGGACTTACGAGCAGTACTTC. It translates to CASSIKTSGTYEQYF.

The chain's CDR3 is CASSPGQLFSGANVLTF. The CDR3 region has the DNA TGTGCCAGCTCACCGGGGCAGTTGTTCTCTGGGGCCAACGTCCTGACTTTC. This chain connects TRBV18 to TRBJ2-6, with D possibly matching TRBD1 (5 bases). Looked up from germline, CDR1 is KGHSH and CDR2 is LQKENI. This CDR3 spans 17 amino acids. Trimming left V 3 bases short and J 0 bases short, with 12 bases between. Combining the CDR3 with reference TRBV18 and TRBJ2-6 gives the whole variable domain NAGVMQNPRHLVRRRGQEARLRCSPMKGHSHVYWYRQLPEEGLKFMVYLQKENIIDESGMPKERFSAEFPKEGPSILRIQQVVRGDSAAYFCASSPGQLFSGANVLTFGAGSRLTVL.

This clonotype occurred many times. This chain joins TRBV18 and TRBJ2-3, with TRBD1 identical over 7 bases. V shed 6 bases and J 0 bases; nucleotides not matched to a gene: 6. There are 15 residues in the CDR3. CDR1 and CDR2 from the germline V gene are KGHSH and LQKENI. DNA for the CDR3: TGTGCCAGCTCGCCGACAGGGAAGAGCACAGATACGCAGTATTTT. It yields the protein CASSPTGKSTDTQYF.

This clonotype was seen ten or more times. V is TRBV12-3 or TRBV12-4 and J is TRBJ2-2; D is uncertain. The CDR3 covers 12 residues. The V gene lost 6 bases and the J gene lost 3 bases, with 5 bases spanning the gap. The CDR3 sequence is CASRPYTGELFF. CDR3 DNA: TGTGCCAGCAGACCTTACACCGGGGAGCTGTTTTTT.

This clonotype occurred many times. CDR3 coding DNA: TGTGCCACCAGCAGAGTCGGCAGCTACAATGAGCAGTTCTTC. It specifies CATSRVGSYNEQFF. The V call is TRBV15, the J call TRBJ2-1; the D is unclear. V was cut by 1 base and J by 3 bases, with 7 bases left in between. The CDR3 has 14 residues. Germline CDR1 reads LNHNV; CDR2 reads YYDKDF (reference sequence).

This clonotype was detected a few times. The chain employs TRBV12-3 or TRBV12-4 and TRBJ2-6; no reliable D call. Trimming removed 2 bases from V and 3 bases from J, with 2 bases in between. This CDR3 comprises 13 residues. The CDR3 sequence is CASSLNGANVLTF. CDR3 DNA: TGTGCCAGCAGTTTAAATGGGGCCAACGTCCTGACTTTC.

The chain uses TRBV28 and TRBJ1-2; 9 nucleotides align to TRBD1. The J segment lost 3 bases and the V segment lost 6 bases, leaving 8 bases of the junction unmatched. Germline V gene sequence: CDR1 MDHEN, CDR2 SYDVKM. The CDR3 has 15 residues. The CDR3 is CASSLRDRVDYGYTF. In nucleotides, the CDR3 is TGTGCCAGCAGCTTACGGGACAGGGTGGACTATGGCTACACCTTC.

This clonotype was counted between two and nine times. The J gene is TRBJ2-1, the V gene TRBV20-1, with TRBD1 as a possible D gene (6 bases). Germline lookup yields CDR1 DFQATT and CDR2 SNEGSKA (reference sequence). CDR3 length equals 15 residues. Trimming removed 1 base at V and 6 bases at J, with 16 bases between. This CDR3 reads CSARGGSFRGNEQFF. CDR3 in DNA: TGCAGTGCTAGAGGGGGGTCCTTCAGGGGCAATGAGCAGTTCTTC.

This clonotype was counted between two and nine times. This chain joins TRBV12-3 or TRBV12-4 and TRBJ1-2; D not certain. Trimming left V 5 bases short and J 2 bases short, with 9 bases between. CDR3 size: 13 residues. CDR3 nucleotide sequence: TGTGCCAGCAGTATCGGTCCGAACTATGGCTACACCTTC. The encoded protein is CASSIGPNYGYTF.

This chain links TRBV12-3 or TRBV12-4 with TRBJ2-5; no clear D. The CDR3 is 15 amino acids. Between the trimmed V and J ends, which lost 3 bases and 0 bases, there was a span of 11 bases. This chain's CDR3 is CASSFGGSYQETQYF. The CDR3 region has the DNA TGTGCCAGCAGTTTCGGTGGCAGCTACCAAGAGACCCAGTACTTC.